This T cell receptor beta chain emerged from a study of blood T cell repertoires in COVID-19. Authors' data handling: Amplification with reference gene primers provided the estimates of nucleated cell counts. Sequencing was performed with immunoSEQ multiplex PCR; in TCRdb, only in-frame clones are kept and a portion is missing. V, J and clone size are those of that table, while D and trimming were read from the DNA. The sample contains around 250,000 clones, approximately 80% of which appear only once. Sequencing used peripheral blood. The receptor's source is a man under 40 who had recovered from COVID-19.

Here the CDR3 DNA reads TGCAGCGTACGACAGGGGGCGGGTCAGCCCCAGCATTTT. Translating it yields CSVRQGAGQPQHF. The chain combines TRBV29-1 with TRBJ1-5; 10 nucleotides align to TRBD1. The CDR3 covers 13 residues. The J segment lost 6 bases and the V segment lost 6 bases, leaving 5 bases of the junction unmatched. Germline values: CDR1 SQVTM, CDR2 ANQGSEA.